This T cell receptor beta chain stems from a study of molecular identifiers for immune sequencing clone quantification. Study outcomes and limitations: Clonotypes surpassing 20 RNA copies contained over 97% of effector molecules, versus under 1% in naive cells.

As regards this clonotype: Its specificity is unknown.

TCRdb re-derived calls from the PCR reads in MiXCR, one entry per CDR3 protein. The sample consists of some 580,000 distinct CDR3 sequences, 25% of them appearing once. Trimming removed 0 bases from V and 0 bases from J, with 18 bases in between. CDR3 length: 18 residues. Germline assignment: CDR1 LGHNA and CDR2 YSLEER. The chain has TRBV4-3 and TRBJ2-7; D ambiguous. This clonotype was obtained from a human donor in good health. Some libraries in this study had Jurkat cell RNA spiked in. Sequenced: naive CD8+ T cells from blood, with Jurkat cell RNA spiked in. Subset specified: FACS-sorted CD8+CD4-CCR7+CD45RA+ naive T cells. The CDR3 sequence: CASSQDRPTSIISYEQYF. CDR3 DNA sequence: TGCGCCAGCAGCCAAGATCGACCGACCTCGATTATCTCCTACGAGCAGTACTTC.